This T cell receptor (beta chain) stems from a study of early T cells in non-severe SARS-CoV-2 infection. Individual cDNA molecules carried attached unique molecular identifiers. Each CDR3 protein gets one entry after TCRdb re-called the 5' RACE reads with MiXCR. The data hold 25,000 to 30,000 distinct CDR3 sequences, with roughly 5.4% observed a single time. CDR1 and CDR2 from the germline V gene are MDHEN and SYDVKM. Trimming left V 11 bases short and J 4 bases short, with 11 bases between. The CDR3 runs to 11 residues. This clonotype was counted only a few times. Sequenced: whole blood. The rearrangement uses TRBV28 and TRBJ1-1, with D uncertain. The sequence was obtained from an adult who was a healthcare worker with PCR-confirmed SARS-CoV-2 infection or an uninfected control (not recorded which). For the CDR3, the DNA is TGTGCCCTCCTGTCGGGCACTGAAGCTTTCTTT. It is translated as CALLSGTEAFF.